Below, 4 T cell receptor beta chains from the same sample are listed, as sequenced in a study of esophageal squamous cell carcinoma under preoperative chemotherapy. MiXCR was run by TCRdb on the PCR reads, yielding one entry per CDR3 protein. The table has about 6,600 distinct CDR3 sequences, approximately 31% seen once. Time point here: before preoperative PTX-NDP chemotherapy. The specimen was collected from a patient given preoperative chemotherapy. The receptors stem from a human donor with esophageal squamous cell carcinoma. The donor label of this sample is uncertain.

This clonotype was picked up many times. The chain employs TRBV7-2 and TRBJ1-1; the D gene is possibly TRBD1 (6 bases). The CDR3 length is 14 residues. Germline-derived CDR1 and CDR2 are SGHTA and FQGNSA. V gave up 5 bases and J gave up 5 bases, with 15 bases separating them. CDR3 nucleotides: TGTGCCAGCAGCGACCTACAGGGTTTGACTGAAGCTTTCTTT. It yields the protein CASSDLQGLTEAFF.

The gene calls are TRBV12-5 and TRBJ2-5, with unresolved D. The J call is uncertain, as TRBJ2-7 better fits the DNA end. The CDR3 has 13 amino acids. Germline CDR1 reads LGHNT; CDR2 reads FRNRAP. The chain's CDR3 is CARALLGSYEQYF. For the CDR3, the DNA is TGTGCTAGGGCCCTTTTGGGTTCCTACGAGCAGTACTTC.

In this sample, this clonotype is medium-sized. V and J are TRBV6-1 and TRBJ2-7; D unclear. Trimming took off 0 bases at V and 3 bases at J, with 9 bases between the two ends. Germline V gene data show CDR1 as MNHNS and CDR2 as SASEGT. This CDR3 is built from 14 residues. CDR3 residues: CASSEAVDLYEQYF. Here the CDR3 DNA reads TGTGCCAGCAGTGAAGCGGTGGACCTCTACGAGCAGTACTTC.

This clonotype is judged medium-sized. The genes are TRBV11-3 and TRBJ2-1, with TRBD1 identical over 7 bases. The end of the DNA is better explained by TRBJ2-7, so the J call may be wrong. Germline V lookup: CDR1 SGHNT, CDR2 YENEEA. The CDR3 length is 12 residues. CDR3 nucleotide sequence: TGTGCCAGCAGCTATACACAGGGGGAGCAGTACTTC. Protein: CASSYTQGEQYF.